This T cell receptor beta chain appears in the sequencing data of a study of vaccination and CD4 T cells after COVID-19. About the research overall: Post-vaccination specimens were collected at a median of about 70 days following dose two (range 14 to 241).

The treatment was: roughly 10-day PBMC culture with coronavirus spike peptide pools or control peptides (ViraFEST assay). Germline V lookup: CDR1 GTSNPN, CDR2 SVGIG (reference sequence). The CDR3 runs to 14 residues. V was clipped by 4 bases and J by 6 bases, with 13 bases between them. In this sample, this clonotype is medium-sized. Its antigen is currently unknown. With the Oncomine TCR Beta short-read assay, DNA from cultured CD4+ T cells was sequenced. TCRdb analysed the PCR reads with MiXCR anew, one entry per CDR3 protein. Of about 12,000 distinct CDR3 sequences listed, under 55% are singletons. The V call is TRBV30, the J call TRBJ1-6; D is possibly TRBD1 (5 bases). This receptor was taken from a human donor who had recovered from COVID-19. The sample was CD4+ T cells from blood, cultured in vitro. DNA for the CDR3: TGTGCCTGGAATGAGGGGACCCGTAATTCACCCCTCCACTTT. Protein sequence: CAWNEGTRNSPLHF. Full variable domain (missing parts from reference TRBV30 and TRBJ1-6): SQTIHQWPATLVQPVGSPLSLECTVEGTSNPNLYWYRQAAGRGLQLLFYSVGIGQISSEVPQNLSASRPQDRQFILSSKKLLLSDSGFYLCAWNEGTRNSPLHFGNGTRLTVT.